This T cell receptor (beta chain) was identified in a study of cytomegalovirus exposure and HLA in healthy donors. The PCR used 60 Vbeta and 13 Jbeta primers. Clones were sequenced by immunoSEQ multiplex PCR, and TCRdb holds only the in-frame ones, with some missing. The sample lists around 130,000 clones, 77% occurring once. Germline V lookup: CDR1 SGHKS, CDR2 YYEKEE (reference sequence). The CDR3 is made up of 15 amino acids. Trimming took 0 bases from V and 0 from J, leaving 9 bases between them. The source is a man between 18 and 35 years old in good health and CMV-seropositive. Sequencing was performed on PBMCs. This sequence joins TRBV5-5 and TRBJ1-2; D is unresolved. This chain's CDR3 is CASSLGAAANYGYTF. In DNA, the CDR3 is TGTGCCAGCAGCTTGGGGGCAGCCGCTAACTATGGCTACACCTTC.